This TCR beta chain derives from a study of cytomegalovirus exposure and HLA in healthy donors. The germline gives CDR1 SGDLS, CDR2 YYNGEE. The CDR3 consists of 13 residues. V was cut by 4 bases and J by 1 base, with 8 bases left in between. Separate from the approximately 670-subject first cohort, the approximately 120-subject validation cohort was the one that the donors belonged to. In regard to this clone: The antigen is undetermined.

TCRdb keeps only in-frame clones here, not all; method: immunoSEQ multiplex PCR. The sample carries 150,000 or so clones, approximately 91% recorded once. The study's findings and limits: In vitro checks showed that a few CMV-associated chains really do target CMV antigens.

The rearrangement uses TRBV9 and TRBJ2-5; D is undetermined. Sequencing was performed on PBMCs. The receptor was derived from a woman aged 18-30 years in good health and CMV-seropositive. CDR3: CASSPRPQETQYF. DNA of the CDR3: TGTGCCAGCAGCCCGAGGCCCCAAGAGACCCAGTACTTC. The full variable domain, completed using reference TRBV9 and TRBJ2-5, is DSGVTQTPKHLITATGQRVTLRCSPRSGDLSVYWYQQSLDQGLQFLIQYYNGEERAKGNILERFSAQQFPDLHSELNLSSLELGDSALYFCASSPRPQETQYFGPGTRLLVL.